The sequence of this T cell receptor (beta chain) was determined in a study of vaccination and CD4 T cells after COVID-19. Time point in this sample: late sampling 161 to 241 days after vaccination in three convalescent patients. Treatment denoted: roughly nine-day PBMC culture with coronavirus spike peptide pools or control peptides (ViraFEST assay). In the ViraFEST assay, peptide-pool expansion preceded TCR sequencing of expanded clonotypes. Cultured CD4+ T cells had their DNA profiled by the Oncomine TCR Beta short-read assay. TCRdb recomputed calls from the PCR reads with MiXCR, one row per CDR3 protein. Of 20,000 to 25,000 distinct CDR3 sequences in the sample, over 40% are singletons; the top ten hold 4.9%. The CDR3 loop spans 15 amino acids. Germline CDR1 is MNHEY and CDR2 is SMNVEV (reference sequence). The junction had 7 bases not matched to a gene; V was cut back by 5 bases and J by 5 bases.

Note on this clonotype: Its antigen is still unknown.

The input for sequencing was CD4+ T cells from blood, cultured in vitro, taken about 7 months after SARS-CoV-2 vaccination. This chain uses TRBV27 with TRBJ2-3; TRBD2 matches at 10 bases. The receptor was derived from a human donor who had recovered from COVID-19. CDR3 loop: CASSPLAGDEDTQYF. As DNA, the CDR3 is TGTGCCAGCAGTCCCCTAGCGGGAGATGAAGATACGCAGTATTTT.